This passage covers 12 T cell receptor beta chains from one sample sequenced in a study of T-cell reconstitution after alpha-beta-depleted transplantation in children listed by TCRdb under 2016. What this sample's treatment or condition label stands for: allogeneic hematopoietic cell transplantation with graft depleted of TCRalphabeta T cells and CD19 B cells. Library preparation employed PCR. The data were produced on an Illumina HiSeq 2500. TCR libraries were prepared with molecular barcoding, using unique molecular identifiers to normalize TCRbeta repertoire quantification. Clones were called with MiXCR by TCRdb after fastp trimmed the public reads at Q25, and only in-frame beta chains were retained. Merged by CDR3 protein, the rows form single entries marked with the most common genes and DNA. This sample lists roughly 70,000 distinct CDR3 sequences; 4.9% were detected once. The ten largest account for under 20% of the sample.

Here the sequenced sample was PBMCs, mostly from graft donor cells, taken 180 days after TCRalphabeta/CD19-depleted stem cell transplant. These receptors all stem from a boy in the first two years of life who had a stem cell transplant for acute myeloid leukemia, so the T cells may come from the graft donor.

This clonotype was observed at least ten times. CDR3 amino acids: CASSLEGALPPYEQYV. The CDR3 DNA is TGTGCCAGCAGCTTGGAAGGGGCGCTCCCCCCTTACGAGCAGTACGTC. The V and J genes are TRBV5-5 and TRBJ2-7; tentatively, D is TRBD1 (5 bases). The CDR3 is made up of 16 amino acids. Germline CDR1 SGHKS, CDR2 YYEKEE (reference sequence). V was trimmed by 0 bases and J by 4 bases, leaving 17 bases between them.

This clonotype was seen at least ten times. The chain employs TRBV7-6 and TRBJ2-7, with D perhaps matching TRBD1 (6 bases). With 5 bases removed from V and 0 bases from J, the gap between germline ends came to 8 bases. The length of the CDR3 is 13 residues. Germline V gene sequence: CDR1 SGHVS, CDR2 FNYEAQ. In DNA form, the CDR3 reads TGTGCCAGCAGCCGGGACAACTCCTACGAGCAGTACTTC. It codes for CASSRDNSYEQYF.

This clonotype was observed at least ten times. The chain employs TRBV12-3 or TRBV12-4 and TRBJ2-2; a possible D gene is TRBD2 (5 bases). This CDR3 region has 16 residues. V gave up 0 bases and J gave up 0 bases, with 8 bases separating them. CDR3 in amino acids: CASSLARGTNTGELFF. CDR3 bases: TGTGCCAGCAGTTTAGCGAGAGGGACGAACACCGGGGAGCTGTTTTTT.

This clonotype came up many times. The chain has TRBV30 and TRBJ2-1; D not certain. The CDR3 runs to 14 residues. Germline values: CDR1 GTSNPN, CDR2 SVGIG (reference sequence). V gave up 0 bases and J gave up 8 bases, with 14 bases separating them. CDR3: CAWSVSAWMDEQFF. In nucleotides, the CDR3 is TGTGCCTGGAGTGTATCGGCCTGGATGGATGAGCAGTTCTTC.

This clonotype was counted ten times or more. V usage is TRBV6-5 and J usage is TRBJ1-4; TRBD1 matches 7 bases. Unmatched junction bases numbered 10, after V lost 7 bases and J lost 8 bases. CDR3 length: 14 residues. Germline assignment: CDR1 MNHEY and CDR2 SVGAGI. The CDR3 DNA reads as TGTGCCAGCAAGGACAGGTTCTCAACCGAAAAACTGTTTTTT. Its translation: CASKDRFSTEKLFF.

This clonotype showed up just a few times. The CDR3: CSARSGQYNEQFF. CDR3 in DNA: TGCAGTGCTAGGTCCGGGCAGTACAATGAGCAGTTCTTC. This rearrangement joins TRBV20-1 to TRBJ2-1, with D uncertain. Trimming shortened V by 3 bases and J by 4 bases, and 10 bases separated the two germline ends. This CDR3 region has 13 residues. The V gene's germline CDR1 is DFQATT and CDR2 SNEGSKA (reference sequence).

The table lists this clonotype with many counts. This chain uses TRBV29-1 with TRBJ1-2, with D unclear. Germline V lookup: CDR1 SQVTM, CDR2 ANQGSEA. CDR3 length: 13 residues. Trimming pared 1 base from V and 2 bases from J, leaving 8 bases between. DNA for the CDR3: TGCAGCGTTGAAGGGACGGCCAACTATGGCTACACCTTC. Its protein product is CSVEGTANYGYTF.

This clonotype was observed at least ten times. The rearrangement links TRBV5-1 to TRBJ2-7; D may correspond to TRBD1 or TRBD2 (5 bases each). Trimming pared 0 bases from V and 0 bases from J, leaving 10 bases between. Germline V gene lookup returns CDR1 SGHRS and CDR2 YFSETQ. There are 15 residues in the CDR3. This chain's CDR3 is CASSLDGGTSYEQYV. The CDR3 DNA follows: TGCGCCAGCAGCTTGGATGGGGGAACCTCCTACGAGCAGTACGTC.

In its sample, this clonotype was seen many times. The rearrangement joins TRBV7-2 to TRBJ2-3; 7 positions match TRBD2. Germline V gives CDR1 SGHTA, CDR2 FQGNSA. The CDR3 consists of 16 residues. Losses at the gene ends were 7 bases for V and 0 bases for J; bases not matched to a gene: 10. The CDR3, as DNA: TGTGCCAGCACACGGCGGGGGACCACGAGCACAGATACGCAGTATTTT. Translation gives CASTRRGTTSTDTQYF.

This clonotype was seen at least ten times. The chain is built from TRBV12-3 or TRBV12-4 and TRBJ2-3; the match to TRBD2 covers 11 bases. The junction had 5 bases not matched to a gene; V was cut back by 5 bases and J by 4 bases. The CDR3 is 15 amino acids. Here the CDR3 reads CASSRTSGLPDTQYF. The CDR3 DNA reads as TGTGCCAGCAGTAGGACTAGCGGGCTGCCAGATACGCAGTATTTT.

The table lists this clonotype with many counts. The chain joins TRBV12-3 or TRBV12-4 to TRBJ1-1, with a weak D call TRBD1 (6 bases). V lost 6 bases and J 5 bases, leaving 16 bases between the germline ends. This CDR3 is 14 amino acids long. CDR3 DNA sequence: TGTGCCAGCAGCCGCGCAGGGGTGAGAACTGAAGCTTTCTTT. This translates into CASSRAGVRTEAFF.

This clonotype was seen repeatedly, ten times or more. The rearrangement uses TRBV6-9 and TRBJ2-4; the D is unclear. This CDR3 is 19 amino acids long. Germline V lookup: CDR1 MNHGY, CDR2 SVAAGI. The V gene lost 4 bases and the J gene lost 4 bases, with 26 bases spanning the gap. The CDR3 DNA follows: TGTGCCAGCAGTTCCCCGTGCGGCCCAAATCCCGGCAAGAAAAACATTCAGTACTTC. Its protein product is CASSSPCGPNPGKKNIQYF.